One sample yielded the 23 T cell receptor beta chains listed below, sequenced in a study of blood T cell repertoires in COVID-19 (dated by TCRdb to between 2020 and 2021). Libraries were constructed by the immunoSEQ multiplex PCR assay. TCRdb obtained this table from immuneACCESS and retained in-frame rearrangements with V and J assigned. These tables miss some clones; where compared with another copy, unresolved V genes account for less than half of the shortfall, and the remainder is unexplained. The sample profile shows roughly 200,000 clones; about 83% of them were found once. The ten top clones hold 5% to 7% of the sample. The sequenced sample consisted of PBMCs or T cells enriched from blood (not recorded which). The receptors originated from a man aged 35 to 55 with acute COVID-19.

Of note for this clone: One junction end disagrees with the germline gene, perhaps due to a read error. The V gene is TRBV7-3, the J gene TRBJ2-3; 8 positions match TRBD2. The CDR3 sequence is 15 residues long. The germline V gene has CDR1 SGHTA and CDR2 FQGTGA. CDR3 sequence reads: CASSVTSGSTDTQYF. CDR3 sequence (DNA): TGTGCCAGCAGCGTAACTAGCGGAAGCACAGATACGCAGTATTTT.

The J gene is TRBJ1-5, the V gene TRBV5-6, with D possibly matching TRBD1 (6 bases). Per the germline V gene, CDR1 is SGHDT and CDR2 is YYEEEE. This CDR3 spans 15 amino acids. Trimming stripped 2 bases from V and 1 base from J, with 10 bases between. CDR3 sequence reads: CASSFEGVSNQPQHF. The CDR3 region has the DNA TGTGCCAGCAGCTTCGAGGGGGTGAGCAATCAGCCCCAGCATTTT.

This chain links TRBV7-7 with TRBJ2-2; tentatively, D is TRBD2 (6 bases). The CDR3 runs to 16 residues. Trimming left V 4 bases short and J 5 bases short, with 17 bases between. Germline CDR1 SSHAT, CDR2 FNYEAQ (reference sequence). CDR3 amino acids: CASSSNSGVGTGELFF. CDR3 sequence (DNA): TGTGCCAGCAGCTCCAACTCGGGAGTAGGGACCGGGGAGCTGTTTTTT. Supplemented by reference TRBV7-7 and TRBJ2-2, the full variable domain reads GAGVSQSPRYKVTKRGQDVTLRCDPISSHATLYWYQQALGQGPEFLTYFNYEAQPDKSGLPSDRFSAERPEGSISTLTIQRTEQRDSAMYRCASSSNSGVGTGELFFGEGSRLTVL.

This sequence joins TRBV28 and TRBJ1-3; the match to TRBD1 covers 10 bases. Trimming removed 6 bases from V and 0 bases from J; junction bases left unmatched: 8. Germline lookup yields CDR1 MDHEN and CDR2 SYDVKM. The CDR3 consists of 17 residues. In DNA form, the CDR3 reads TGTGCCAGCAGCGGGACAGGGGACTTATACTCTGGAAACACCATATATTTT. Its protein is CASSGTGDLYSGNTIYF.

This chain links TRBV2 with TRBJ1-3; D is uncertain. V was pared by 11 bases and J by 2 bases, with 16 bases between. The germline V gene has CDR1 SNHLY and CDR2 FYNNEI. This CDR3 has 14 residues. CDR3 sequence: CAGGEAHAGNTIYF. The CDR3 bases are TGTGCCGGCGGCGAGGCTCACGCTGGAAACACCATATATTTT.

V is TRBV7-6 and J is TRBJ2-1, with 9 positions matching TRBD2. The CDR3 length is 16 residues. Losses at the gene ends were 5 bases for V and 5 bases for J; bases not matched to a gene: 10. Germline CDR1 and CDR2: SGHVS and FNYEAQ. In DNA form, the CDR3 reads TGTGCCAGCAGCAGCCGGACTAGCGATGGGAACAATGAGCAGTTCTTC. Translated, it gives CASSSRTSDGNNEQFF.

The CDR3 reads CASSSMDSGDSPLHF. The CDR3, as DNA: TGTGCCAGCAGCTCAATGGACAGTGGAGATTCACCCCTCCACTTT. The chain carries TRBV7-9 and TRBJ1-6, with D perhaps TRBD1 (6 bases). Germline lookup yields CDR1 SEHNR and CDR2 FQNEAQ (reference sequence). The CDR3 has 15 residues. V was trimmed by 4 bases and J by 8 bases, leaving 15 bases between them.

J is TRBJ1-5 and V is TRBV27, with no clear D. CDR3 size: 13 residues. Trimming left V 1 base short and J 6 bases short, with 7 bases between. From germline, CDR1 is MNHEY and CDR2 SMNVEV (reference sequence). In DNA, the CDR3 is TGTGCCAGCAGTTTATATACGGGTCAGCCCCAGCATTTT. Amino acid sequence: CASSLYTGQPQHF.

This clone was detected only once. The junction departs from the called germline gene at one end, perhaps through a read error. The chain couples TRBV2 to TRBJ2-2, with 7 bases matching TRBD2. Germline V gene sequence: CDR1 SNHLY, CDR2 FYNNEI. This CDR3 region has 15 residues. The CDR3, as DNA: TGTGCCAGCAGTTACTCCGGGACTAACACCGAGGAGCTGTTTTTT. Amino acid sequence: CASSYSGTNTEELFF.

This chain connects TRBV18 to TRBJ1-6, with a tentative D call TRBD1 (5 bases). The germline CDR1 and CDR2 sequences are KGHSH and LQKENI. CDR3 length equals 13 residues. Trimming took off 6 bases at V and 4 bases at J, with 7 bases between the two ends. CDR3 loop: CASSQGYNSPLHF. DNA for the CDR3: TGTGCCAGCTCGCAGGGTTATAATTCACCCCTCCACTTT.

As DNA, the CDR3 is TGTGCCAGTAGTAACCCAGGGGCACCGGTTGGCTACACCTTC. Amino acid sequence: CASSNPGAPVGYTF. The chain joins TRBV6-5 to TRBJ1-2; D is possibly TRBD1 (6 bases). In germline, CDR1 is MNHEY, CDR2 SVGAGI. This CDR3 has 14 residues. Trimming took off 9 bases at V and 7 bases at J, with 21 bases between the two ends.

This rearrangement joins TRBV7-2 to TRBJ2-1, with 10 bases matching TRBD2. The trim removed 0 bases at V and 3 bases at J, leaving 5 bases unmatched. There are 17 residues in the CDR3. Germline CDR1 reads SGHTA; CDR2 reads FQGNSA. CDR3 sequence: CASSLAVAGGSYNEQFF. The CDR3 nucleotides read TGTGCCAGCAGCTTAGCGGTAGCGGGAGGTAGCTACAATGAGCAGTTCTTC.

J is TRBJ1-4 and V is TRBV30; no clear D gene. From germline, CDR1 is GTSNPN and CDR2 SVGIG (reference sequence). Trimming removed 0 bases at V and 10 bases at J, with 18 bases between. CDR3 length: 15 residues. Here the CDR3 reads CAWSVSERVSGKLFF. CDR3 in DNA: TGTGCCTGGAGTGTATCGGAGCGGGTATCGGGAAAACTGTTTTTT.

V gene TRBV7-2 combines with J gene TRBJ1-3, with a tentative D call TRBD1 (5 bases). The V gene lost 3 bases and the J gene lost 3 bases, with 12 bases spanning the gap. The germline V gene has CDR1 SGHTA and CDR2 FQGNSA. The CDR3 runs to 15 residues. CDR3 region: CASSLEGLGGNTIYF. The CDR3 nucleotides read TGTGCCAGCAGCTTGGAGGGGTTAGGTGGAAACACCATATATTTT.

This chain uses TRBV7-9 with TRBJ1-6; D uncertain. Between the trimmed V and J ends, which lost 4 bases and 8 bases, there was a span of 15 bases. This CDR3 is built from 15 residues. The germline CDR1 and CDR2 sequences are SEHNR and FQNEAQ (reference sequence). The DNA for the CDR3 is TGTGCCAGCAGCTACCACCGCTACCCGGATTCACCCCTCCACTTT. As protein: CASSYHRYPDSPLHF.

This clone was detected only a few times. The chain links TRBV9 to TRBJ2-1; 9 nucleotides align to TRBD2. CDR3 length: 16 residues. V lost 4 bases to trimming and J lost 4 bases; unmatched junction nucleotides: 9. Per germline, CDR1 SGDLS and CDR2 YYNGEE. CDR3 in amino acids: CASSLGMTSGYNEQFF. Here the CDR3 DNA reads TGTGCCAGCAGCTTAGGGATGACTAGCGGTTACAATGAGCAGTTCTTC.

The rearrangement uses TRBV7-9 and TRBJ1-1; D unresolved. Trimming left V 5 bases short and J 0 bases short, with 10 bases between. The CDR3 totals 14 residues. Germline V lookup: CDR1 SEHNR, CDR2 FQNEAQ (reference sequence). CDR3 region: CASSISNLNTEAFF. DNA for the CDR3: TGTGCCAGCAGCATTTCCAATTTGAACACTGAAGCTTTCTTT.

The chain has TRBV7-8 and TRBJ1-5; 10 bases fit TRBD1. The germline CDR1 and CDR2 sequences are SGHVS and FQNEAQ. V shed 3 bases, J shed 2 bases, and the junction held 10 bases outside the gene matches. This CDR3 comprises 18 residues. CDR3 DNA sequence: TGTGCCAGCAGCTTTTGGGGACAGGGGAAGAAGGGCAATCAGCCCCAGCATTTT. Translation: CASSFWGQGKKGNQPQHF.

The rearrangement links TRBV11-2 to TRBJ1-1; D remains ambiguous. The CDR3 spans 14 residues. Trimming removed 2 bases from V and 1 base from J, with 8 bases in between. In germline, CDR1 is SGHAT, CDR2 FQNNGV. CDR3 DNA: TGTGCCAGCAGCTTAATCTGGGCGAACACTGAAGCTTTCTTT. Its translation is CASSLIWANTEAFF.

The rearrangement links TRBV9 to TRBJ2-1; D is perhaps TRBD2 (7 bases). CDR3 size: 15 residues. Per the germline V gene, CDR1 is SGDLS and CDR2 is YYNGEE. The V end was cut by 6 bases, the J end by 6 bases, with 19 bases between. CDR3 region: CASNQEGGPANEQFF. CDR3 nucleotides: TGTGCCAGCAACCAGGAGGGGGGGCCCGCCAATGAGCAGTTCTTC.

The J gene is TRBJ2-7, the V gene TRBV2, with 7 bases identical to TRBD2. The germline V gene encodes CDR1 SNHLY and CDR2 FYNNEI. The V gene end was trimmed by 9 bases and the J gene end by 6 bases; junction bases not matched to a gene: 17. CDR3 length: 15 residues. Here the CDR3 DNA reads TGTGCCAGTCGACGTCCAGTGGGGGAGCGGGGCGAGCAGTACTTC. Its translation is CASRRPVGERGEQYF.

The chain couples TRBV2 to TRBJ2-5; maybe TRBD2 (5 bases). Per the germline V gene, CDR1 is SNHLY and CDR2 is FYNNEI. V lost 2 bases, J lost 9 bases, and 13 bases lay in between. The CDR3 runs 13 residues. CDR3 bases: TGTGCCAGCAGTGAACAGGACGGGGTGTCCCAGTACTTC. Its protein is CASSEQDGVSQYF.

This chain joins TRBV28 and TRBJ2-5; 10 bases fit TRBD1. From germline, CDR1 is MDHEN and CDR2 SYDVKM. Trimming at V came to 4 bases and at J to 4 bases, leaving 6 bases not matched to a gene. This CDR3 is built from 15 residues. CDR3 DNA: TGTGCCAGCAGTTCGCCGACAGGGGGCGCAGAGACCCAGTACTTC. As protein: CASSSPTGGAETQYF.